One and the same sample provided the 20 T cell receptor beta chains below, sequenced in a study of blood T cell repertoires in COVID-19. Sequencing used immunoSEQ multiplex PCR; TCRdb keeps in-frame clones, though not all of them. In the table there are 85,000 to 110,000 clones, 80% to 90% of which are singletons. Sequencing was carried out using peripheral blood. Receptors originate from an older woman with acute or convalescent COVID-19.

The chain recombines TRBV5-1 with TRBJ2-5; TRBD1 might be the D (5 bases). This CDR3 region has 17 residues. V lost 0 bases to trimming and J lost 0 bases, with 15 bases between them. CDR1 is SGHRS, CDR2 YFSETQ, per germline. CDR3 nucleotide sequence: TGCGCCAGCAGCTTGGAGACATGGACATCGTACCAAGAGACCCAGTACTTC. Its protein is CASSLETWTSYQETQYF.

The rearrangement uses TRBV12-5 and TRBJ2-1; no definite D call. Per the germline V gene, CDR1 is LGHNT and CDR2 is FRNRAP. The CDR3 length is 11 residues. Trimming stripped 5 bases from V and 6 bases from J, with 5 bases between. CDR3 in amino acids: CASGSLNEQFF. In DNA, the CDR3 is TGTGCTAGTGGTAGCCTCAATGAGCAGTTCTTC.

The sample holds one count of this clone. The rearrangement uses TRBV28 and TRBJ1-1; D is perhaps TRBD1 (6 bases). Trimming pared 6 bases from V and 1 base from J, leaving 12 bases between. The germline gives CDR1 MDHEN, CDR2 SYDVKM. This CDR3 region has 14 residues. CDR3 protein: CASSSPGENTEAFF. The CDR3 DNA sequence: TGTGCCAGCAGCTCCCCAGGGGAGAACACTGAAGCTTTCTTT.

The CDR3 sequence: CASSQTNRGSRQYF. CDR3 sequence (DNA): TGTGCCAGCAGCCAGACCAACAGGGGGTCGAGGCAGTATTTT. This chain links TRBV14 with TRBJ2-3, with 8 bases identical to TRBD1. Germline lookup yields CDR1 SGHDN and CDR2 FVKESK. The ends lost 3 bases at V and 11 bases at J; junction bases unmatched: 10. The CDR3 runs to 14 residues.

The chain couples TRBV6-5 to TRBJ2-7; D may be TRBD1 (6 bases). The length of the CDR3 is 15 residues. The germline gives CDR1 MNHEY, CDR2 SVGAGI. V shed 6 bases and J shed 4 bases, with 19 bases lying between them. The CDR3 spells CASSLQDRPLYEQYF. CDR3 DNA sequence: TGTGCCAGCAGCCTTCAGGACAGACCTCTATACGAGCAGTACTTC.

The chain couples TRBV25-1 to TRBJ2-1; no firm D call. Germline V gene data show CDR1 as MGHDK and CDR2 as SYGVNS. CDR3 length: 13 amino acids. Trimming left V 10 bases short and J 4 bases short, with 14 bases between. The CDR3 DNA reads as TGTGCCACCAAGCATTATTGGTACAATGAGCAGTTCTTC. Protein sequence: CATKHYWYNEQFF.

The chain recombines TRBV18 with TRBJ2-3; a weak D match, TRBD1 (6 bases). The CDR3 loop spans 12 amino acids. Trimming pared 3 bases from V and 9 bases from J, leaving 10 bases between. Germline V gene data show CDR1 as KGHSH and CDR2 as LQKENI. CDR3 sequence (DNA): TGTGCCAGCTCACCTTCTCAGGGGACGCAGTATTTT. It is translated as CASSPSQGTQYF. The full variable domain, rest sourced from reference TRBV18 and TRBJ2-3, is NAGVMQNPRHLVRRRGQEARLRCSPMKGHSHVYWYRQLPEEGLKFMVYLQKENIIDESGMPKERFSAEFPKEGPSILRIQQVVRGDSAAYFCASSPSQGTQYFGPGTRLTVL.

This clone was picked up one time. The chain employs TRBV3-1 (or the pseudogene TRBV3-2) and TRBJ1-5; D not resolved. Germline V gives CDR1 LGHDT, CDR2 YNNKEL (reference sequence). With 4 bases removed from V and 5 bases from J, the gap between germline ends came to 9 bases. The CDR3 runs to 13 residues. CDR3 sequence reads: CASSLEGYQPQHF. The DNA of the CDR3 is TGTGCCAGCAGCCTTGAGGGCTATCAGCCCCAGCATTTT.

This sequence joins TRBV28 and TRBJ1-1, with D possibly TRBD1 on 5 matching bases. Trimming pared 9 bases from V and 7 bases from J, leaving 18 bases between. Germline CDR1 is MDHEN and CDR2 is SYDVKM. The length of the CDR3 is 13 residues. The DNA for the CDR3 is TGTGCCAGTCGGGGGAGGGTGGGCCTTGAAGCTTTCTTT. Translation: CASRGRVGLEAFF.

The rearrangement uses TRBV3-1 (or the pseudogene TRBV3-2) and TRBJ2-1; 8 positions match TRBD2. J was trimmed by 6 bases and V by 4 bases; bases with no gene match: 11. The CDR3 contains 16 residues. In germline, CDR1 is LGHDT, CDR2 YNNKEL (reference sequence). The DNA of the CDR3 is TGTGCCAGCAGCCTAGACACCGGGACTAGGGGCAATGAGCAGTTCTTC. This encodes CASSLDTGTRGNEQFF.

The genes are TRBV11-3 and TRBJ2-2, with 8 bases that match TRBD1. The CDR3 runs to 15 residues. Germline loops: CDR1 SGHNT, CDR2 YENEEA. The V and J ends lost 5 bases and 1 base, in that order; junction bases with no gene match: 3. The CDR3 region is CASSKDRVNTGELFF. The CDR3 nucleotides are TGTGCCAGCAGCAAGGACAGGGTGAACACCGGGGAGCTGTTTTTT.

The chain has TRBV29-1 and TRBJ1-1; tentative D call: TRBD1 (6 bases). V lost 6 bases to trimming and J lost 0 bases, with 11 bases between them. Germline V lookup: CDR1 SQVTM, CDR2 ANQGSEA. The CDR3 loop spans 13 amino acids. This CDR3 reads CSVRDKLNTEAFF. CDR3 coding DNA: TGCAGCGTGAGGGACAAGTTGAACACTGAAGCTTTCTTT.

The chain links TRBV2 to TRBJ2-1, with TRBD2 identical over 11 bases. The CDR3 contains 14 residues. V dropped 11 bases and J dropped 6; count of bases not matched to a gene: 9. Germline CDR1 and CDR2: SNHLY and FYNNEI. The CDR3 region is CARQDLAGGNEQFF. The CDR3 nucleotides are TGTGCCCGACAGGACCTAGCGGGAGGCAATGAGCAGTTCTTC.

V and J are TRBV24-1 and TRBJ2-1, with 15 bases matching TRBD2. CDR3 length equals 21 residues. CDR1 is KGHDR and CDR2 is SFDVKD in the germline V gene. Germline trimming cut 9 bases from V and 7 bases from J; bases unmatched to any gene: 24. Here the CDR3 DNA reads TGTGCCACCTCGGGTGCACAGTGGACTAGCGGGAGGGCCCAAGATGGAAATGAGCAGTTCTTC. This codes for CATSGAQWTSGRAQDGNEQFF.

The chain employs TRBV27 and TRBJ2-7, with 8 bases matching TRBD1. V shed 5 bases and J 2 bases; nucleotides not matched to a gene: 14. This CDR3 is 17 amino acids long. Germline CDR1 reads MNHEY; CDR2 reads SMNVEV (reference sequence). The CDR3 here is CASSPGTGLDLAYEQYF. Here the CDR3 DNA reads TGTGCCAGCAGTCCCGGGACAGGTCTCGACTTAGCCTACGAGCAGTACTTC.

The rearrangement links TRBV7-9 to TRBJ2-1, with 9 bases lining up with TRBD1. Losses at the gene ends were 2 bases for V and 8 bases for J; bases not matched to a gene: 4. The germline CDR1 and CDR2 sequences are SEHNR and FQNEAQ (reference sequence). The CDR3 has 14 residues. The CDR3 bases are TGTGCCAGCAGCTTACACAGGGGGCCCGATGAGCAGTTCTTC. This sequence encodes CASSLHRGPDEQFF.

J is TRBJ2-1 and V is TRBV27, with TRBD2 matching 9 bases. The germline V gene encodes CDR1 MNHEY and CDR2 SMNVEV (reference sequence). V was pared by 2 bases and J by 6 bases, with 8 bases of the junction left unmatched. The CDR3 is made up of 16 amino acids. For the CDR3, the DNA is TGTGCCAGCAGTTTACGGACCGGGACTAGCATCAATGAGCAGTTCTTC. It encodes CASSLRTGTSINEQFF.

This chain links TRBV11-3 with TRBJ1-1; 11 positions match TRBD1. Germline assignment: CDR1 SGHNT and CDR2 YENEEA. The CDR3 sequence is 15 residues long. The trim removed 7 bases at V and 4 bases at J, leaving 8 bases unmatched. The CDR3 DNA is TGTGCCAGCACTTTATGGGACAGGGGGAGCACTGAAGCTTTCTTT. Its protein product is CASTLWDRGSTEAFF.

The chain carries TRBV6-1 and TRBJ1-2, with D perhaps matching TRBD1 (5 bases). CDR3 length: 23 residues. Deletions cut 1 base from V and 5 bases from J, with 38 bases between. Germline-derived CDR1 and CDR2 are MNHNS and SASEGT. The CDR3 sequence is CASSEEAASYRLATPSGGYGYTF. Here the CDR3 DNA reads TGTGCCAGCAGTGAAGAGGCTGCGTCTTATAGGTTGGCAACACCCTCTGGGGGGTATGGCTACACCTTC.

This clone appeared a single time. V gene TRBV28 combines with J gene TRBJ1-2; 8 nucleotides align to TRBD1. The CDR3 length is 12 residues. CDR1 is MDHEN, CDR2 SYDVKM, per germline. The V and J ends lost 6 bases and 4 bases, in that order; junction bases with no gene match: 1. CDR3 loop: CASRGQVYGYTF. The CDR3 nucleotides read TGTGCCAGCAGGGGACAGGTCTATGGCTACACCTTC.